This TCR beta chain was observed in a study of tumor-infiltrating lymphocytes in localized non-small cell lung cancer. The overall study: The cohort mixed smokers and never-smokers, several histologies, and some post-neoadjuvant-chemotherapy samples. Tumor tissue and non-adjacent uninvolved lung came from each patient. General study findings and limits: Only some patients had TCR sequencing, depending on available tissue. IM1 and IM2 tumors showed no difference in T-cell fraction.

This clone was seen a few times. The antigen is unknown. Germline V lookup: CDR1 MRHNA, CDR2 SNTAGT. CDR3 length: 15 residues. V dropped 2 bases and J dropped 6; count of bases not matched to a gene: 1. Only in-frame clones appear in the TCRdb table, and some are missing; sequencing was by immunoSEQ multiplex PCR. Of 6,000 to 7,000 clones in the sample, about 74% were seen once. The J gene is TRBJ2-1, the V gene TRBV6-4, with 13 bases identical to TRBD2. The clonotype originates from a human donor with non-small cell lung cancer. Sequencing was carried out using lung tumor tissue. The CDR3 coding sequence is TGTGCCAGCAGTGACACTAGCGGGGGGGCCAATGAGCAGTTCTTC. The encoded protein is CASSDTSGGANEQFF.